The entry below describes one T cell receptor beta chain. Its antigen is unidentified. Assay: immunoSEQ multiplex PCR; the TCRdb copy retains only in-frame clones and omits some. The sample records around 300,000 clones, roughly 80% being singletons. These data are taken from a study of cytotoxic CD8 clonotypes in ibrutinib-treated CLL. Study-level points and caveats: Treatment left the uncommon public clonotypes either contracted or stable in frequency.

The sequence derives from a human donor with chronic lymphocytic leukemia. This material consisted of PBMCs, taken before ibrutinib treatment.

The CDR3 DNA reads TGTGCCAACGCGGACTCGACCTACGAGCAGTACTTC. Its protein is CANADSTYEQYF. V is TRBV2 and J is TRBJ2-7; perhaps TRBD2 as D (5 bases). Trimming took off 10 bases at V and 2 bases at J, with 12 bases between the two ends. The germline gives CDR1 SNHLY, CDR2 FYNNEI. The CDR3 totals 12 residues.